The 23 T cell receptor beta chains below all came from one sample that was sequenced in a study of PD-1 blockade in classical Hodgkin lymphoma. Every single patient, without exception, relapsed after autologous stem cell transplantation, and brentuximab vedotin exposure varied. Profiled with immunoSEQ multiplex PCR; TCRdb holds only in-frame clones, not every one. Counted here are roughly 70,000 clones, over 55% occurring once; the ten biggest clones make up 7.5% to 10%. Source: peripheral blood mononuclear cells (PBMCs), taken before the second cycle of nivolumab. The receptors originated from a human donor with classical Hodgkin lymphoma.

This chain links TRBV30 with TRBJ1-1; tentatively, D is TRBD1 (5 bases). The V gene's germline CDR1 is GTSNPN and CDR2 SVGIG (reference sequence). Trimming cost V 3 bases and J 1 base, with 12 bases left between them. The CDR3 spans 14 residues. In nucleotides, the CDR3 is TGTGCCTGGAGGGGGCTGGGTGCGAACACTGAAGCTTTCTTT. This translates into CAWRGLGANTEAFF.

In its sample, this clone was seen once. The V and J genes are TRBV28 and TRBJ1-2; tentative D call: TRBD1 (5 bases). In germline, CDR1 is MDHEN, CDR2 SYDVKM. The CDR3 spans 14 residues. Trimming removed 6 bases at V and 6 bases at J, with 17 bases between. The CDR3 sequence: CASSSGTEVNGYTF. CDR3 nucleotide sequence: TGTGCCAGCAGCTCGGGGACTGAAGTCAATGGCTACACCTTC.

The chain couples TRBV6-5 to TRBJ2-7; no clear D. This CDR3 spans 14 amino acids. Trimming removed 4 bases at V and 0 bases at J, with 10 bases between. CDR1 and CDR2 (germline): MNHEY, SVGAGI. The CDR3 sequence: CASSSSIVSYEQYF. The CDR3 bases are TGTGCCAGCAGTTCTAGTATCGTCTCCTACGAGCAGTACTTC.

The J gene is TRBJ2-2, the V gene TRBV7-8; 10 bases are shared with TRBD2. The CDR3 runs to 16 residues. CDR1 SGHVS and CDR2 FQNEAQ come from the germline V gene. With V trimmed by 3 bases and J by 5 bases, 6 bases remained unmatched. This CDR3 is CASSFEGGLATGELFF. The CDR3 bases are TGTGCCAGCAGCTTTGAGGGGGGACTAGCGACCGGGGAGCTGTTTTTT. Full variable domain (rest looked up from reference TRBV7-8 and TRBJ2-2): GAGVSQSPRYKVAKRGQDVALRCDPISGHVSLFWYQQALGQGPEFLTYFQNEAQLDKSGLPSDRFFAERPEGSVSTLKIQRTQQEDSAVYLCASSFEGGLATGELFFGEGSRLTVL.

The V gene is TRBV6-6, the J gene TRBJ1-1; TRBD1 might be the D (6 bases). Trimming left V 5 bases short and J 0 bases short, with 13 bases between. From germline, CDR1 is MNHNY and CDR2 SVGAGI (reference sequence). The CDR3 is 15 residues long. The CDR3 sequence is CASSHQQGMNTEAFF. The CDR3 DNA reads as TGTGCCAGCAGTCATCAACAGGGAATGAACACTGAAGCTTTCTTT.

The rearrangement uses TRBV6-6 and TRBJ1-2, with a possible D match to TRBD1 (6 bases). CDR3 size: 16 residues. V was pared by 0 bases and J by 8 bases, with 19 bases between. Per the germline V gene, CDR1 is MNHNY and CDR2 is SVGAGI (reference sequence). CDR3 DNA sequence: TGTGCCAGCAGTTACTCCCTCCCGGGGGGCTCTGACGGCTACACCTTC. Encoded protein: CASSYSLPGGSDGYTF.

This clone was seen more than once but under ten times. The chain joins TRBV4-1 to TRBJ1-5; possibly TRBD1 for D (6 bases). This CDR3 has 18 residues. Trimming took off 2 bases at V and 2 bases at J, with 19 bases between the two ends. Germline assignment: CDR1 MGHRA and CDR2 YSYEKL. This CDR3 reads CASSQTQGSPGGNQPQHF. Written as DNA, the CDR3 is TGCGCCAGCAGCCAAACGCAGGGGAGCCCCGGAGGCAATCAGCCCCAGCATTTT.

The J gene is TRBJ2-1, the V gene TRBV28; TRBD2 matches at 8 bases. Germline V gene sequence: CDR1 MDHEN, CDR2 SYDVKM. V lost 2 bases, J lost 7 bases, and 7 bases stayed unmatched. The CDR3 is 15 residues long. The CDR3 spells CASSLTSGGRNEQFF. The CDR3 coding sequence is TGTGCCAGCAGTTTAACCAGCGGGGGACGGAATGAGCAGTTCTTC.

The chain recombines TRBV5-1 with TRBJ1-1, with TRBD1 matching over 9 bases. The CDR3 runs 17 residues. The V gene end was trimmed by 2 bases and the J gene end by 7 bases; junction bases not matched to a gene: 15. CDR1 and CDR2 (germline): SGHRS, YFSETQ. In DNA form, the CDR3 reads TGCGCCAGCAGCTTCCTATGGGACAGGGTGGGGTCCGGTGAAGCTTTCTTT. This codes for CASSFLWDRVGSGEAFF.

The CDR3 region is CASSPPGDTQYF. DNA for the CDR3: TGCGCCAGCAGCCCTCCCGGGGATACGCAGTATTTT. The J gene is TRBJ2-3, the V gene TRBV5-1, with D unclear. Trimming took off 4 bases at V and 6 bases at J, with 9 bases between the two ends. This CDR3 region has 12 residues. Germline V gene lookup returns CDR1 SGHRS and CDR2 YFSETQ.

This chain joins TRBV2 and TRBJ1-2; TRBD1 agrees at 10 bases. V gave up 6 bases and J gave up 7 bases; unmatched junction bases: 11. The CDR3 is made up of 15 amino acids. Per germline, CDR1 SNHLY and CDR2 FYNNEI. CDR3 amino acids: CASRDRGELDGGYTF. In DNA, the CDR3 is TGTGCCAGCAGGGACAGGGGGGAGCTGGACGGTGGCTACACCTTC. The complete variable domain, with remaining parts taken from reference TRBV2 and TRBJ1-2, reads EPEVTQTPSHQVTQMGQEVILRCVPISNHLYFYWYRQILGQKVEFLVSFYNNEISEKSEIFDDQFSVERPDGSNFTLKIRSTKLEDSAMYFCASRDRGELDGGYTFGSGTRLTVV.

The rearrangement links TRBV9 to TRBJ2-6, with D perhaps TRBD1 (6 bases). The CDR3 contains 14 residues. V was cut by 3 bases and J by 3 bases, with 7 bases left in between. Germline V gives CDR1 SGDLS, CDR2 YYNGEE. The CDR3 spells CASSDRVGANVLTF. CDR3 sequence (DNA): TGTGCCAGCAGCGACAGGGTTGGGGCCAACGTCCTGACTTTC.

The sample holds a few counts of this clone. The V and J genes are TRBV2 and TRBJ1-2; 7 bases align to TRBD1. The junction had 12 bases not matched to a gene; V was cut back by 5 bases and J by 6 bases. The CDR3 is 15 amino acids. From germline, CDR1 is SNHLY and CDR2 FYNNEI. CDR3 nucleotides: TGTGCCAGCAGTTACTATACAGGGGACAGCGATGGCTACACCTTC. Amino acids: CASSYYTGDSDGYTF.

The chain employs TRBV5-1 and TRBJ1-1; D not certain. Germline CDR1 is SGHRS and CDR2 is YFSETQ. The CDR3 is made up of 15 amino acids. V dropped 0 bases and J dropped 1 base, with 10 bases sitting between them. Here the CDR3 reads CASSLGGLRNTEAFF. Here the CDR3 DNA reads TGCGCCAGCAGCTTGGGAGGGCTAAGGAACACTGAAGCTTTCTTT.

J is TRBJ2-7 and V is TRBV5-6; a weak D match, TRBD1 (6 bases). CDR3 length: 14 amino acids. Trimming left V 7 bases short and J 2 bases short, with 16 bases between. Per germline, CDR1 SGHDT and CDR2 YYEEEE. The CDR3 region is CASEQGHNPYEQYF. For the CDR3, the DNA is TGTGCCAGCGAACAGGGACATAATCCCTACGAGCAGTACTTC. The complete variable domain, with remaining parts taken from reference TRBV5-6 and TRBJ2-7, reads DAGVTQSPTHLIKTRGQQVTLRCSPKSGHDTVSWYQQALGQGPQFIFQYYEEEERQRGNFPDRFSGHQFPNYSSELNVNALLLGDSALYLCASEQGHNPYEQYFGPGTRLTVT.

V usage is TRBV5-4 and J usage is TRBJ1-1; D not resolved. The V and J ends lost 4 bases and 6 bases respectively, with 31 bases between them. Germline V CDR1 and CDR2: SGHNT, YYREEE (reference sequence). CDR3 length: 19 residues. The CDR3 sequence is CASSPLPVEESGLPAEAFF. The CDR3 DNA is TGTGCCAGCAGCCCCCTACCGGTGGAGGAATCAGGACTACCCGCTGAAGCTTTCTTT.

This chain uses TRBV10-3 with TRBJ1-1; tentatively, D is TRBD1 (5 bases). Deletions cut 0 bases from V and 1 base from J, with 12 bases between. The V gene's germline CDR1 is ENHRY and CDR2 SYGVKD. The CDR3 covers 16 residues. For the CDR3, the DNA is TGTGCCATCAGTGAGTCGGCAGGGCCAGCGAACACTGAAGCTTTCTTT. This sequence encodes CAISESAGPANTEAFF.

This rearrangement joins TRBV6-1 to TRBJ2-3, with D tentatively TRBD2 (5 bases). The germline V gene encodes CDR1 MNHNS and CDR2 SASEGT. V was shortened by 8 bases and J by 1 base, with 10 bases between the two germline ends. The CDR3 runs to 13 residues. The CDR3 is CASGGFGTDTQYF. The CDR3 DNA follows: TGTGCCAGCGGAGGATTTGGCACAGATACGCAGTATTTT.

This clone was found a few times. The chain links TRBV28 to TRBJ1-4; D is possibly TRBD1 (6 bases). Germline CDR1 and CDR2: MDHEN and SYDVKM. Deletions cut 7 bases from V and 7 bases from J, with 16 bases between. This CDR3 region has 14 residues. In DNA form, the CDR3 reads TGTGCCAGCAAGCCGGGGGGGGCGGTTGAAAAACTGTTTTTT. Its translation is CASKPGGAVEKLFF.

The chain recombines TRBV19 with TRBJ2-1, with TRBD2 as a possible D gene (6 bases). Germline V lookup: CDR1 LNHDA, CDR2 SQIVND (reference sequence). V dropped 2 bases and J dropped 8 bases, with 19 bases sitting between them. This CDR3 is 16 amino acids long. This CDR3 is CASSILGPGAVDEQFF. The CDR3 coding sequence is TGTGCCAGTAGTATACTAGGGCCGGGAGCGGTAGATGAGCAGTTCTTC.

This clone was counted a few times. In nucleotides, the CDR3 is TGCAGCGCCTATACCCCCTCAGGGCAGTACTTC. Encoded protein: CSAYTPSGQYF. This chain links TRBV29-1 with TRBJ2-7; D unclear. The germline CDR1 and CDR2 sequences are SQVTM and ANQGSEA. This CDR3 contains 11 residues. V lost 7 bases and J 9 bases, leaving 16 bases between the germline ends.

This clone was recorded once. The chain is built from TRBV25-1 and TRBJ2-1; possibly TRBD1 for D (6 bases). Germline assignment: CDR1 MGHDK and CDR2 SYGVNS. The CDR3 is 16 residues long. V gave up 4 bases and J gave up 5 bases, with 18 bases separating them. The CDR3 region is CASSGSRGWEDNEQFF. The CDR3, as DNA: TGTGCCAGCAGTGGCTCCAGGGGATGGGAAGACAATGAGCAGTTCTTC.

This clone was detected ten times or more. V gene TRBV6-6 combines with J gene TRBJ1-2, with 9 bases lining up with TRBD1. The CDR3 has 14 residues. Looked up from germline, CDR1 is MNHNY and CDR2 is SVGAGI (reference sequence). Trimming at V came to 6 bases and at J to 10 bases, leaving 12 bases not matched to a gene. CDR3 coding DNA: TGTGCCAGCAGGGAACAGGGGGCCCCTCCTGACTACACCTTC. Its translation is CASREQGAPPDYTF.